This is a list of T cell receptor beta chains from one sample in a study of cytomegalovirus exposure and HLA in healthy donors. Some clones are missing from TCRdb's copy, which holds only in-frame ones; the method was immunoSEQ multiplex PCR. This sample yields under 90,000 clones, of which around 80% are seen a single time; roughly 3% belongs to the top ten. Sequencing was carried out using PBMCs. These receptors were obtained from a man aged 50-59 years in good health and CMV-seropositive. Each CDR3 is given with its conserved first and last residue. Fields, in order: CDR3 protein, CDR3 DNA, clone size, D gene, CDR3 length, J gene, V gene. A D gene is named only where the DNA matches it firmly. Clone size is shown for a subset of rows, as once, few, many or a class of expanded clone.

CDR3aa: CASRPSLRPYEQYF
CDR3nt: TGTGCCAGCAGACCCTCCTTGAGGCCCTACGAGCAGTACTTC
abundance: NA
d_gene: NA
len: 14
j_gene: TRBJ2-7
v_gene: TRBV28

CDR3aa: CASSEGAGRAKNSQYF
CDR3nt: TGTGCCAGCAGTGAAGGTGCAGGGAGGGCCAAAAACAGTCAGTACTTC
abundance: NA
d_gene: TRBD2
len: 16
j_gene: TRBJ2-4
v_gene: TRBV6-1

CDR3aa: CASSEAIHPFQETQYF
CDR3nt: TGTGCCAGCAGTGAGGCCATACACCCGTTTCAAGAGACCCAGTACTTC
abundance: NA
d_gene: NA
len: 16
j_gene: TRBJ2-5
v_gene: TRBV27

CDR3aa: CAWSVRRAGDTQYF
CDR3nt: TGTGCCTGGAGTGTACGTCGAGCAGGAGATACGCAGTATTTT
abundance: NA
d_gene: NA
len: 14
j_gene: TRBJ2-3
v_gene: TRBV30

CDR3aa: CASSTRGTEAFF
CDR3nt: TGTGCCAGCTCGACCCGGGGCACTGAAGCTTTCTTT
abundance: NA
d_gene: NA
len: 12
j_gene: TRBJ1-1
v_gene: TRBV18

CDR3aa: CASSLVSPDTQYF
CDR3nt: TGTGCCAGCAGCTTAGTTAGTCCAGATACGCAGTATTTT
abundance: NA
d_gene: NA
len: 13
j_gene: TRBJ2-3
v_gene: TRBV7-8

CDR3aa: CASSFTGEAYEQYF
CDR3nt: TGCGCCAGCAGCTTTACAGGGGAGGCCTACGAGCAGTACTTC
abundance: few
d_gene: NA
len: 14
j_gene: TRBJ2-7
v_gene: TRBV5-1

CDR3aa: CSSSLVGADTGELFF
CDR3nt: TGTTCCAGCAGCTTAGTGGGGGCTGACACCGGGGAGCTGTTTTTT
abundance: NA
d_gene: NA
len: 15
j_gene: TRBJ2-2
v_gene: TRBV7-9

CDR3aa: CASSLNIEQFF
CDR3nt: TGTGCCAGCAGCTTAAATATTGAGCAGTTCTTC
abundance: NA
d_gene: NA
len: 11
j_gene: TRBJ2-1
v_gene: TRBV11-2

CDR3aa: CASSFAGGSTDTQYF
CDR3nt: TGTGCCAGCAGCTTCGCGGGAGGATCCACAGATACGCAGTATTTT
abundance: NA
d_gene: TRBD2
len: 15
j_gene: TRBJ2-3
v_gene: TRBV5-4

CDR3aa: CASSLLAGGVNEQFF
CDR3nt: TGTGCCAGCAGCTTACTAGCGGGAGGAGTAAATGAGCAGTTCTTC
abundance: NA
d_gene: TRBD2
len: 15
j_gene: TRBJ2-1
v_gene: TRBV7-2

CDR3aa: CASSQDLLAGWNEQFF
CDR3nt: TGTGCCAGCAGCCAAGATCTGCTAGCGGGGTGGAATGAGCAGTTCTTC
abundance: NA
d_gene: TRBD2
len: 16
j_gene: TRBJ2-1
v_gene: TRBV14

CDR3aa: CSVEDPGRREKLFF
CDR3nt: TGCAGCGTTGAAGACCCGGGGAGAAGGGAAAAACTGTTTTTT
abundance: NA
d_gene: NA
len: 14
j_gene: TRBJ1-4
v_gene: TRBV29-1

CDR3aa: CASSLVRASGIQETQYF
CDR3nt: TGTGCCAGCAGCTTAGTACGGGCTAGCGGGATTCAAGAGACCCAGTACTTC
abundance: NA
d_gene: TRBD2
len: 17
j_gene: TRBJ2-5
v_gene: TRBV11-3

CDR3aa: CASSFGQTNTEAFF
CDR3nt: TGCGCCAGCAGCTTCGGACAGACGAACACTGAAGCTTTCTTT
abundance: NA
d_gene: NA
len: 14
j_gene: TRBJ1-1
v_gene: TRBV5-1

CDR3aa: CASSLVYEQFF
CDR3nt: TGTGCCAGCAGCTTAGTCTATGAGCAGTTCTTC
abundance: NA
d_gene: NA
len: 11
j_gene: TRBJ2-1
v_gene: TRBV7-2

CDR3aa: CASSDDPDRGEQFF
CDR3nt: TGTGCCAGCAGTGACGACCCGGATCGGGGTGAGCAGTTCTTC
abundance: NA
d_gene: NA
len: 14
j_gene: TRBJ2-1
v_gene: TRBV6-4

CDR3aa: CASSIGVTGGFNQPQHF
CDR3nt: TGTGCCAGTAGTATAGGCGTGACAGGGGGCTTCAATCAGCCCCAGCATTTT
abundance: few
d_gene: TRBD1
len: 17
j_gene: TRBJ1-5
v_gene: TRBV19

CDR3aa: CAWTAGTGGVEQYF
CDR3nt: TGTGCCTGGACGGCCGGGACAGGGGGAGTCGAGCAGTACTTC
abundance: NA
d_gene: TRBD1
len: 14
j_gene: TRBJ2-7
v_gene: TRBV30

CDR3aa: CASSQGARRNEKLFF
CDR3nt: TGCGCCAGCAGCCAAGGGGCCAGAAGGAATGAAAAACTGTTTTTT
abundance: once
d_gene: NA
len: 15
j_gene: TRBJ1-4
v_gene: TRBV4-3